This T cell receptor (beta chain) was obtained from a study of T cells in Graves' hyperthyroidism and ophthalmopathy. Study findings and constraints: Ophthalmopathy prediction by the model preceded onset by a median approximately six months.

CDR1 is LGHDT, CDR2 YNNKEL, per germline (reference sequence). CDR3 length: 14 amino acids. Between the trimmed V and J ends, which lost 5 bases and 10 bases, there was a span of 18 bases. Using RNA transcripts as the source, TCR beta CDR3 regions were amplified. With the HTBI primer set, the TCR CDR3 went through a first round of RT-PCR. TCRdb called the multiplex PCR reads again in MiXCR, with one record for every CDR3 protein. The data show 250,000 or so distinct CDR3 sequences, roughly 15% seen once. At least ten counts were recorded for this clonotype. Its antigen remains unknown. The specimen sequenced was blood. V is TRBV3-1 and J is TRBJ2-1, with D tentatively TRBD2 (5 bases). The receptor's source is a woman aged 45-65 years with Graves' hyperthyroidism that later progressed to Graves' ophthalmopathy. CDR3 sequence reads: CASSSSEAWEEQFF. CDR3 coding DNA: TGTGCCAGCAGCTCCTCGGAGGCCTGGGAGGAGCAGTTCTTC.